The T cell receptor beta chain described here comes from a study of Graves' ophthalmopathy and Graves' hyperthyroidism. Points from the study as a whole: Blood also carried most expanded thyroid clonotypes exceeding 0.001 frequency. With 60% to 71% sensitivity and 72% to 85% specificity, the model predicted ophthalmopathy progression.

In this sample, this clonotype turned up many times. Its antigen is not known. CDR3 regions of TCR beta were amplified from RNA transcripts. After a first-round RT-PCR with HTBI primers, a second-round multiplex PCR was run. TCRdb ran MiXCR on the multiplex PCR reads and lists one entry per CDR3 protein. The sample lists hundreds of thousands of distinct CDR3 sequences, 21% occurring once. A follow-up of 18 months without ophthalmopathy meant that hyperthyroidism was stable. Aged 18 to 65, hyperthyroidism patients had been newly diagnosed, with under 2 months' duration. This CDR3 region has 14 residues. Deletions cut 3 bases from V and 2 bases from J, with 10 bases between. Germline CDR1 reads KGHSH; CDR2 reads LQKENI.

The chain couples TRBV18 to TRBJ1-1; tentative D call: TRBD1 (5 bases). The origin of this receptor is a woman younger than 30 with stable Graves' hyperthyroidism. The sample taken for sequencing was peripheral blood. The chain's CDR3 is CASSPRTSNTEAFF. In DNA form, the CDR3 reads TGTGCCAGCTCACCTCGGACATCCAACACTGAAGCTTTCTTT.